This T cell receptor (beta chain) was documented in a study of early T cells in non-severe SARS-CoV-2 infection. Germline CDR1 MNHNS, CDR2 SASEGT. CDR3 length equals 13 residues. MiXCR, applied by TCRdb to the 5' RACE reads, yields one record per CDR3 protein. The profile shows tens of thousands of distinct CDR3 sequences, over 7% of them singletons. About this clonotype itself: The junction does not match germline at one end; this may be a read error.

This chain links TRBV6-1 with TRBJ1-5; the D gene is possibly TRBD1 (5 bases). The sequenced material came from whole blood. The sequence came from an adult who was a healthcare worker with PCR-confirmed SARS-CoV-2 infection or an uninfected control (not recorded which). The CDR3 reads CASRTARNRPQHF. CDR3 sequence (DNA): TGTGCCAGCAGGACAGCACGGAATCGGCCCCAGCATTTT.